Listed here is a single TCR beta chain. This specimen comes from a study of shared clonotypes between healthy human individuals. Measured with immunoSEQ multiplex PCR; TCRdb has only the in-frame clones, and not every one. This table holds over 1.4 million clones, roughly 96% found once. This CDR3 spans 18 amino acids. Per germline, CDR1 SEHNR and CDR2 FQNEAQ (reference sequence). V gave up 5 bases and J gave up 2 bases; unmatched junction bases: 13. This clonotype was obtained from a man younger than 45 in good health. The V gene is TRBV7-9, the J gene TRBJ2-3; 10 bases match TRBD1. Sequencing was performed on naive CD4+ T cells sorted from blood. The subset: CD45RA+ positively selected. CDR3: CASSRRTGGFSFTDTQYF. CDR3 nucleotides: TGTGCCAGCAGCCGACGGACAGGGGGTTTTTCCTTCACAGATACGCAGTATTTT.